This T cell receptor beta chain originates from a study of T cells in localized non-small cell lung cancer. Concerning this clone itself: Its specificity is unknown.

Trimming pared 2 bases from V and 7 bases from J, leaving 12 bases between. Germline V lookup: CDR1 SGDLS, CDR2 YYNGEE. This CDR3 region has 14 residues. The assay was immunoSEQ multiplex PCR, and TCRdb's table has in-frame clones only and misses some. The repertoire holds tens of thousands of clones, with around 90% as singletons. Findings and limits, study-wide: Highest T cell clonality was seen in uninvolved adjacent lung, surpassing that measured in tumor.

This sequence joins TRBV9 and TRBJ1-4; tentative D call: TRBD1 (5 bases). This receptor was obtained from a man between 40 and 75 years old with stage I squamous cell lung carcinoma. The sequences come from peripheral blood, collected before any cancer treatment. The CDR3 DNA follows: TGTGCCAGCAGCGTCGAGGGGCGGTTTGAAAAACTGTTTTTT. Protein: CASSVEGRFEKLFF. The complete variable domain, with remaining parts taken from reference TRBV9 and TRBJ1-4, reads DSGVTQTPKHLITATGQRVTLRCSPRSGDLSVYWYQQSLDQGLQFLIQYYNGEERAKGNILERFSAQQFPDLHSELNLSSLELGDSALYFCASSVEGRFEKLFFGSGTQLSVL.